What follows are 6 T cell receptor beta chains derived from one specimen sequenced in a study of blood T cell repertoires in COVID-19. Measured with immunoSEQ multiplex PCR; TCRdb has only the in-frame clones, and not every one. The sample holds under 200,000 clones, 90% seen once. Sequencing was done on a sample of peripheral blood. These receptors were obtained from a man aged 45-65 years with acute or convalescent COVID-19.

The rearrangement links TRBV18 to TRBJ1-4; 8 bases agree with TRBD1. In germline, CDR1 is KGHSH, CDR2 LQKENI. The CDR3 runs 14 residues. With 5 bases clipped from V and 5 bases from J, the junction kept 4 bases outside the gene matches. CDR3 region: CASSERQGNEKLFF. CDR3 nucleotides: TGTGCCAGCTCAGAGAGACAGGGGAATGAAAAACTGTTTTTT.

As for this clone: Additional DNA sequences in this sample encode the identical CDR3. This rearrangement joins TRBV18 to TRBJ2-1, with 11 nucleotides matching TRBD1. The CDR3 spans 16 residues. V gave up 4 bases and J gave up 6 bases; unmatched junction bases: 8. Germline CDR1 reads KGHSH; CDR2 reads LQKENI. CDR3: CASSLFGQGAPNEQFF. In nucleotides, the CDR3 is TGTGCCAGCTCACTTTTCGGACAGGGGGCGCCCAATGAGCAGTTCTTC.

V usage is TRBV19 and J usage is TRBJ1-2; TRBD1 agrees at 11 bases. The V gene's germline CDR1 is LNHDA and CDR2 SQIVND (reference sequence). V gave up 4 bases and J gave up 5 bases; unmatched junction bases: 12. This CDR3 is built from 17 residues. Here the CDR3 reads CASSRGQGDSIRYGYTF. In DNA form, the CDR3 reads TGTGCCAGTAGTAGGGGACAGGGGGACTCCATTCGGTATGGCTACACCTTC. Drawing the rest from reference TRBV19 and TRBJ1-2, the complete variable domain is DGGITQSPKYLFRKEGQNVTLSCEQNLNHDAMYWYRQDPGQGLRLIYYSQIVNDFQKGDIAEGYSVSREKKESFPLTVTSAQKNPTAFYLCASSRGQGDSIRYGYTFGSGTRLTVV.

The chain carries TRBV6-1 and TRBJ1-5; TRBD1 might be the D (6 bases). Germline loops: CDR1 MNHNS, CDR2 SASEGT. The length of the CDR3 is 15 residues. V was cut by 2 bases and J by 7 bases, with 15 bases left in between. The CDR3 sequence is CASSERSQGLQPQHF. The CDR3 coding sequence is TGTGCCAGCAGTGAAAGATCTCAGGGGTTGCAGCCCCAGCATTTT.

This clone appeared a few times. The chain carries TRBV28 and TRBJ1-5; unclear D gene. Trimming pared 3 bases from V and 6 bases from J, leaving 6 bases between. Looked up from germline, CDR1 is MDHEN and CDR2 is SYDVKM. This CDR3 comprises 12 residues. CDR3 in amino acids: CASSFTGQPQHF. The CDR3 DNA is TGTGCCAGCAGTTTTACGGGTCAGCCCCAGCATTTT.

V and J are TRBV18 and TRBJ2-5; 7 bases line up with TRBD1. The V segment lost 4 bases and the J segment 4 bases; nucleotides outside the gene matches: 9. The germline V gene encodes CDR1 KGHSH and CDR2 LQKENI. The CDR3 contains 15 residues. The CDR3 is CASSQRTGSGETQYF. In DNA form, the CDR3 reads TGTGCCAGCTCACAAAGGACAGGATCAGGAGAGACCCAGTACTTC.